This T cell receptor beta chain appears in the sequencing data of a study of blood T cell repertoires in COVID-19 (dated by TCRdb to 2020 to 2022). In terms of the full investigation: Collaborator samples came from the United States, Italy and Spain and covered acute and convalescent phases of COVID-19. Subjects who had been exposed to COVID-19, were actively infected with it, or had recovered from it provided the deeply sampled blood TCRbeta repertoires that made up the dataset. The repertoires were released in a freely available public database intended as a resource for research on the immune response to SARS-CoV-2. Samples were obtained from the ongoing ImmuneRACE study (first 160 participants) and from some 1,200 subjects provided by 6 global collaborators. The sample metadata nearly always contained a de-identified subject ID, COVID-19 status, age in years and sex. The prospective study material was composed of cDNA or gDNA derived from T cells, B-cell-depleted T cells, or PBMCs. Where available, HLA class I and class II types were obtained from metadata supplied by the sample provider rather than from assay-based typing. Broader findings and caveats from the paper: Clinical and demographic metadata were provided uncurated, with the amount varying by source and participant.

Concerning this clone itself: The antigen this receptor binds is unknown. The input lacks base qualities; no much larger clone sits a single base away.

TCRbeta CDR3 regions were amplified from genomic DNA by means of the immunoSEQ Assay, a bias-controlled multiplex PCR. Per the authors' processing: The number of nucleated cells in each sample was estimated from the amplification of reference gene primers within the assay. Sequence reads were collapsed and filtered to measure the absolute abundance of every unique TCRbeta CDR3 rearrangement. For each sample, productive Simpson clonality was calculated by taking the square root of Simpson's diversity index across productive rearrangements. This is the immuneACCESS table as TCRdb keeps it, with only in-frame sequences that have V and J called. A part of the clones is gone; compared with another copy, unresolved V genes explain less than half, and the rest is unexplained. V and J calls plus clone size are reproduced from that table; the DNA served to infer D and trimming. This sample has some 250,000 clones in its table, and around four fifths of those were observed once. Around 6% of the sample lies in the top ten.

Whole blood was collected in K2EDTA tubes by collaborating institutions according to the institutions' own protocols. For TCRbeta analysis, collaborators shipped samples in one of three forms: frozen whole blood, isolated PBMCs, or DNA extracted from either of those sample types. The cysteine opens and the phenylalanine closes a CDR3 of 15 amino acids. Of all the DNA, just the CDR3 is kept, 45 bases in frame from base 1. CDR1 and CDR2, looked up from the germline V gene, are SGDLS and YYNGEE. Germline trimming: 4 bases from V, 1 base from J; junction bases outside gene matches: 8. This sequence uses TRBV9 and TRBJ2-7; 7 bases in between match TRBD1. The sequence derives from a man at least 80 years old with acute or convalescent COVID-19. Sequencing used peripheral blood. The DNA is TGTGCCAGCAGCCGTCAAGGGACAGCATCCTACGAGCAGTACTTC. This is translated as CASSRQGTASYEQYF.